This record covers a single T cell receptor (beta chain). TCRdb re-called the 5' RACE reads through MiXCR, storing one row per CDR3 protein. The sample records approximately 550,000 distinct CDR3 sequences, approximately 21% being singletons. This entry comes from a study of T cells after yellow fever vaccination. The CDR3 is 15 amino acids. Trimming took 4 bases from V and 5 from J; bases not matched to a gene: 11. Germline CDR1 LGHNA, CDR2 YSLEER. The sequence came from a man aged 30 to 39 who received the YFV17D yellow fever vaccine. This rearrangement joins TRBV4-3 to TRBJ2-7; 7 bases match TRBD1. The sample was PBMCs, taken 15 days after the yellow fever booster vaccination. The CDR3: CASSRGPGGIDEQYF. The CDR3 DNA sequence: TGCGCCAGCAGCCGCGGCCCAGGGGGTATCGACGAGCAGTACTTC.